The entry that follows covers one TCR beta chain sequence. Its antigen is undetermined. Unfractionated whole blood yielded total RNA. In the library, unique molecular identifiers were attached to individual cDNA molecules. TCRdb re-called the 5' RACE reads through MiXCR, storing one row per CDR3 protein. The top ten hold around 7% of the sample, which has 65,000 to 90,000 distinct CDR3 sequences, roughly 15% seen once. Looked up from germline, CDR1 is SGHVS and CDR2 is FQNEAQ. V was cut by 5 bases and J by 1 base, with 12 bases left in between. The CDR3 runs to 16 residues. The data stem from a study of human T cells and chemical hapten exposure. General study results and limits: TCRs at high frequency, those above 1 in 1000, did not change with DPC sensitization.

The V call is TRBV7-8, the J call TRBJ2-6; no definite D call. This receptor was identified in a female donor in good health. CDR3 sequence reads: CASSPDVNSGANVLTF. DNA of the CDR3: TGTGCCAGCAGCCCGGACGTTAATTCTGGGGCCAACGTCCTGACTTTC.